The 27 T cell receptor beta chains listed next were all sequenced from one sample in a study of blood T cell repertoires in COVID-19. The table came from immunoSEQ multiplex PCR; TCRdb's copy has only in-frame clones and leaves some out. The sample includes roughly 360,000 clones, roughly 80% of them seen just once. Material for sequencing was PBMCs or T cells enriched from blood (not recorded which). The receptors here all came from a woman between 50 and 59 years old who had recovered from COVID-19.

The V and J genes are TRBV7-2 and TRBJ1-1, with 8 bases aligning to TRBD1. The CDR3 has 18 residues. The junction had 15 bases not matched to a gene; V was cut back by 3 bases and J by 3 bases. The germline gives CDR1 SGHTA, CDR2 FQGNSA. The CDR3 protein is CASSFSPGQGGLDTEAFF. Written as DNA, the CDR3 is TGTGCCAGCAGCTTTTCCCCAGGACAGGGAGGTTTGGACACTGAAGCTTTCTTT. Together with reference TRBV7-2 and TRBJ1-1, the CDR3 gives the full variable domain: GAGVSQSPSNKVTEKGKDVELRCDPISGHTALYWYRQSLGQGLEFLIYFQGNSAPDKSGLPSDRFSAERTGGSVSTLTIQRTQQEDSAVYLCASSFSPGQGGLDTEAFFGQGTRLTVV.

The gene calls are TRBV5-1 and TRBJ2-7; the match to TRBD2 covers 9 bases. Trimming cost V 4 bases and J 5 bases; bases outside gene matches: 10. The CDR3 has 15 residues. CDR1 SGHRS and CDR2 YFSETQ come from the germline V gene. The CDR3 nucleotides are TGCGCCAGCAGCGGGGGGCTAGCGGGAATCGACGAGCAGTACTTC. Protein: CASSGGLAGIDEQYF.

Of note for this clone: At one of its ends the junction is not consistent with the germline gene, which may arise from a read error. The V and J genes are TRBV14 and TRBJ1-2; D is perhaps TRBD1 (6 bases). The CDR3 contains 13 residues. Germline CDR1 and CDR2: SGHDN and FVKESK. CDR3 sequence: CASSLSGAGGYTF. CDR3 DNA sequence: TGTGCCAGTAGCCTTTCAGGGGCGGGTGGCTACACCTTC.

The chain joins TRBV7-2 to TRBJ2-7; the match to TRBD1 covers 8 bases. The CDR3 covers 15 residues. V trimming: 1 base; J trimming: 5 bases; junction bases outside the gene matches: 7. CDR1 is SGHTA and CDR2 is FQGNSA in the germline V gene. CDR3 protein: CASSLDAGGFNEQYF. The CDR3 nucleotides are TGTGCCAGCAGCTTAGATGCAGGGGGCTTCAACGAGCAGTACTTC.

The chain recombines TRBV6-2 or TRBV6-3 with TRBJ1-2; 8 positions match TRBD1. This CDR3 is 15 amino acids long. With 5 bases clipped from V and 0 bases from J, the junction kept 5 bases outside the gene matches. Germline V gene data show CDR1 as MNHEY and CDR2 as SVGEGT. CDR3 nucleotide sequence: TGTGCCAGCAGTCGCTCGACAGGGGCTAACTATGGCTACACCTTC. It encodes CASSRSTGANYGYTF.

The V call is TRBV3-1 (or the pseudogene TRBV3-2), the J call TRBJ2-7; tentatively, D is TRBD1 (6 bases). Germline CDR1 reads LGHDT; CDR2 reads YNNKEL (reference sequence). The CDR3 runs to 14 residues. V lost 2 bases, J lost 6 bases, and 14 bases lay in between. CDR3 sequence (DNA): TGTGCCAGCAGCCAACCTTTCACAGGGTCCGAGCAGTACTTC. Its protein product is CASSQPFTGSEQYF.

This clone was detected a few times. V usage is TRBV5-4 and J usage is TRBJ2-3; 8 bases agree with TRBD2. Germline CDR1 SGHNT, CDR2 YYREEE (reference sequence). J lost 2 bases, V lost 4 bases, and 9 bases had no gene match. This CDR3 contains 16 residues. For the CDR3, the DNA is TGTGCCAGCAGCCCGCGGGGGGCAGGGGCCACAGATACGCAGTATTTT. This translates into CASSPRGAGATDTQYF.

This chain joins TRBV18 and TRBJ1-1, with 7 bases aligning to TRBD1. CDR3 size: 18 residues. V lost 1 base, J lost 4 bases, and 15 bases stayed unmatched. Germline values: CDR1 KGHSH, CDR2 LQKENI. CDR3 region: CASSPRQGLGQLSTEAFF. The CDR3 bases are TGTGCCAGCTCACCACGACAGGGTTTGGGCCAACTGAGCACTGAAGCTTTCTTT. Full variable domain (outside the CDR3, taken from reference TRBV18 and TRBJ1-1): NAGVMQNPRHLVRRRGQEARLRCSPMKGHSHVYWYRQLPEEGLKFMVYLQKENIIDESGMPKERFSAEFPKEGPSILRIQQVVRGDSAAYFCASSPRQGLGQLSTEAFFGQGTRLTVV.

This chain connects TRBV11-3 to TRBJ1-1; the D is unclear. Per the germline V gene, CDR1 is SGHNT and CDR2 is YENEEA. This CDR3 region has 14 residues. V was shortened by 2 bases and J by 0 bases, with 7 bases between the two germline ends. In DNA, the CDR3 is TGTGCCAGCAGCTTAATTGCGGTGAACACTGAAGCTTTCTTT. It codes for CASSLIAVNTEAFF.

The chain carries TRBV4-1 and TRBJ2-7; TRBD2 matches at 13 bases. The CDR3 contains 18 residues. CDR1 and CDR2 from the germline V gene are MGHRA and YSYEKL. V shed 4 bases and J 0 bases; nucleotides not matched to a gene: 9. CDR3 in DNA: TGCGCCAGCAGCCTTCAGACTAGCGGGGGGCGAAGCTCCTACGAGCAGTACTTC. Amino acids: CASSLQTSGGRSSYEQYF.

The DNA for the CDR3 is TGTGCCAGCAGCGCCCACCGGGAGCGGCTCACAGATACGCAGTATTTT. This sequence encodes CASSAHRERLTDTQYF. The chain carries TRBV9 and TRBJ2-3, with a tentative D call TRBD2 (6 bases). Germline V gene data show CDR1 as SGDLS and CDR2 as YYNGEE. The CDR3 has 16 residues. V lost 3 bases, J lost 2 bases, and 16 bases lay in between.

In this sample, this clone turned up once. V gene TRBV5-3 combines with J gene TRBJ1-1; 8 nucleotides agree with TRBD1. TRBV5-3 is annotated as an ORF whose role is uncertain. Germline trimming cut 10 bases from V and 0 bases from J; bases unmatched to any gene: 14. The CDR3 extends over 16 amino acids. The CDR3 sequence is CASPGRGLRVNTEAFF. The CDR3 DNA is TGTGCCTCCCCCGGCAGGGGGCTCAGGGTGAACACTGAAGCTTTCTTT.

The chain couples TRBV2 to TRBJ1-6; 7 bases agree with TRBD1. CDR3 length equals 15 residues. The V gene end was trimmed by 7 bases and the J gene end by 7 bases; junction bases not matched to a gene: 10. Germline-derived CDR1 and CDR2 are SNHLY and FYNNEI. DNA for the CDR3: TGTGCCAGCACCCGGGACAGACTCTCGAATTCACCCCTCCACTTT. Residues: CASTRDRLSNSPLHF.

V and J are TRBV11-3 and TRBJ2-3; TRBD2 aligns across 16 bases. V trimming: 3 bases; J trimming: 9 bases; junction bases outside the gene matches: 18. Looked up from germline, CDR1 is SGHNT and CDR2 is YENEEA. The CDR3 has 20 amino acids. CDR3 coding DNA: TGTGCCAGCAGCTTTAGGGGACCGGGGACTAGCGGGGGGGCGCAGGGCACGCAGTATTTT. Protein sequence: CASSFRGPGTSGGAQGTQYF. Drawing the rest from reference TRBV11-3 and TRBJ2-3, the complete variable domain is EAGVVQSPRYKIIEKKQPVAFWCNPISGHNTLYWYLQNLGQGPELLIRYENEEAVDDSQLPKDRFSAERLKGVDSTLKIQPAELGDSAVYLCASSFRGPGTSGGAQGTQYFGPGTRLTVL.

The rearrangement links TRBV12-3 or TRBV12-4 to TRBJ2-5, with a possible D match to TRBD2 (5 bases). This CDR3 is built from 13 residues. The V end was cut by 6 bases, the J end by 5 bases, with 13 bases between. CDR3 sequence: CASSPDYEETQYF. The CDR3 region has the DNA TGTGCCAGCAGCCCAGACTACGAGGAGACCCAGTACTTC.

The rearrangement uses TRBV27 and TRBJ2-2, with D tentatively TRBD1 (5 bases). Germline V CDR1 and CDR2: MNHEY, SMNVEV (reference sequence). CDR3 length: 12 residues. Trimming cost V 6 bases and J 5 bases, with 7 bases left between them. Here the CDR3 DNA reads TGTGCCAGCAGCAGGGTAACCGGGGAGCTGTTTTTT. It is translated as CASSRVTGELFF.

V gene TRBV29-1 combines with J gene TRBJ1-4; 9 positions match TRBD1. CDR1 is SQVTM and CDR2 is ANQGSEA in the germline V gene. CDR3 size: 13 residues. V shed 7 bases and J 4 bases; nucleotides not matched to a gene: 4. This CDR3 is CSGGQGNNEKLFF. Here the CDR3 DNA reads TGCAGCGGTGGACAGGGGAATAATGAAAAACTGTTTTTT. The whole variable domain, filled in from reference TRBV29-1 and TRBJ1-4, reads SAVISQKPSRDICQRGTSLTIQCQVDSQVTMMFWYRQQPGQSLTLIATANQGSEATYESGFVIDKFPISRPNLTFSTLTVSNMSPEDSSIYLCSGGQGNNEKLFFGSGTQLSVL.

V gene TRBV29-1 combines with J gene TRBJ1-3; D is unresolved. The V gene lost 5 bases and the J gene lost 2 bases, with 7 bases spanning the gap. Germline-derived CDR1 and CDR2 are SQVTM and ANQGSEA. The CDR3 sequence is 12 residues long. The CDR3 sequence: CSVLLAGNTIYF. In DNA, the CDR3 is TGCAGCGTTCTCCTCGCTGGAAACACCATATATTTT.

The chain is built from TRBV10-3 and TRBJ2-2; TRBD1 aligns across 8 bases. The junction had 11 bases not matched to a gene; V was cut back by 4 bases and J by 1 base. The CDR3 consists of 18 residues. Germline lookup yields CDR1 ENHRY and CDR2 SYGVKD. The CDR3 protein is CAISALNDRGMNTGELFF. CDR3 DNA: TGTGCCATCAGTGCCCTCAACGACAGGGGTATGAACACCGGGGAGCTGTTTTTT.

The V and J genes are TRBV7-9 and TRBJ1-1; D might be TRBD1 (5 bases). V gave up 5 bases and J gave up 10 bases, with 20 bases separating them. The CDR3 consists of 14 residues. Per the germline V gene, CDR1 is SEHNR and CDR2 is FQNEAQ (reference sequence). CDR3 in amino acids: CASSLFDSPGGAFF. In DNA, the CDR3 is TGTGCCAGCAGCCTCTTCGACAGCCCCGGGGGAGCTTTCTTT.

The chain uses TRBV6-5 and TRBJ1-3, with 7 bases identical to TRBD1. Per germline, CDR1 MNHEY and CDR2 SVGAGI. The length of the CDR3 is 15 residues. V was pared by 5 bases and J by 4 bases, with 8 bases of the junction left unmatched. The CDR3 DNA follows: TGTGCCAGCAGTCTAACGACAGGGACAGGAAACACCATATATTTT. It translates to CASSLTTGTGNTIYF.

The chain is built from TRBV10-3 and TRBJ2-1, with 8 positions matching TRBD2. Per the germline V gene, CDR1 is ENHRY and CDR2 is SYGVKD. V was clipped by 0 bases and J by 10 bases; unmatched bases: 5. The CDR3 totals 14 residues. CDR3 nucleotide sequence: TGTGCCATCAGTGAGTCTAGCGGGGCGGGGGAGCAGTTCTTC. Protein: CAISESSGAGEQFF.

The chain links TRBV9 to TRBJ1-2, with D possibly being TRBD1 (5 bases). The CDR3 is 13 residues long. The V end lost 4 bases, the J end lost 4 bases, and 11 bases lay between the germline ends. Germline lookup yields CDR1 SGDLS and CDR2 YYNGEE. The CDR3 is CASSRDSLYGYTF. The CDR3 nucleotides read TGTGCCAGCAGCCGAGACAGCCTCTATGGCTACACCTTC.

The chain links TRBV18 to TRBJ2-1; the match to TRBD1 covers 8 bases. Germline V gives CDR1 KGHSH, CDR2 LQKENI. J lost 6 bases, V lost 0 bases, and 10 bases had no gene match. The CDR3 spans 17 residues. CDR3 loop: CASSPPLLLQGGNEQFF. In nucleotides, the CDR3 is TGTGCCAGCTCACCACCGTTGTTGTTACAGGGGGGCAATGAGCAGTTCTTC.

The CDR3 loop is CASSQITGDYGYTF. Written as DNA, the CDR3 is TGCGCCAGCAGCCAAATAACAGGGGACTATGGCTACACCTTC. V and J are TRBV4-3 and TRBJ1-2, with 7 bases fitting TRBD1. V trimming: 2 bases; J trimming: 3 bases; junction bases outside the gene matches: 3. The germline V gene encodes CDR1 LGHNA and CDR2 YSLEER. The CDR3 contains 14 residues.

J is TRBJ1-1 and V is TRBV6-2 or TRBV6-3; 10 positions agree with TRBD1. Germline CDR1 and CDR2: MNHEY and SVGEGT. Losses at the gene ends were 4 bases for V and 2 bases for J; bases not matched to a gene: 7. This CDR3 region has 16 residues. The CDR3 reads CASSLDDRGPNTEAFF. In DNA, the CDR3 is TGTGCCAGCAGTTTAGACGACAGGGGGCCTAACACTGAAGCTTTCTTT.

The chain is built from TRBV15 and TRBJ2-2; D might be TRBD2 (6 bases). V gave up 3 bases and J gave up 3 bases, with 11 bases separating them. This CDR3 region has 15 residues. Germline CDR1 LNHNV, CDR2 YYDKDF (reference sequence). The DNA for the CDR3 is TGTGCCACCAGCAGGGCGGAGGGGTACACCGGGGAGCTGTTTTTT. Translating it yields CATSRAEGYTGELFF.